The rows below give T cell receptor beta chains drawn from one sample of a study of cytomegalovirus exposure and HLA in healthy donors. Method: immunoSEQ multiplex PCR; TCRdb's copy keeps in-frame clones and lacks some. The sample lists approximately 81,000 clones; 85% to 95% were seen once. Material for sequencing was PBMCs. These receptors originate from a man in his late teens or twenties in good health and CMV-seronegative. Both conserved end residues are trimmed from each CDR3. The order of the fields is clone size, CDR3 length, V gene, CDR3 protein. Only part of the rows carry a size: once, few, many, or a class if the clone is expanded.

clone_size: .; cdr3_length: 11; v_call: TRBV7-2; cdr3_aa: ASNRGGSEKLF
clone_size: once; cdr3_length: 11; v_call: TRBV30; cdr3_aa: AWSVQVNTEAF
clone_size: .; cdr3_length: 14; v_call: TRBV6-4; cdr3_aa: ASSSSVASSYNEQF
clone_size: .; cdr3_length: 16; v_call: TRBV5-1; cdr3_aa: ASSLGTGGGLLNTEAF
clone_size: .; cdr3_length: 11; v_call: TRBV27; cdr3_aa: ASSLRQGDIQY
clone_size: .; cdr3_length: 13; v_call: TRBV7-9; cdr3_aa: ASSYRRGISNEQF
clone_size: .; cdr3_length: 14; v_call: TRBV12-5; cdr3_aa: ASGLDRGLENTEAF
clone_size: once; cdr3_length: 14; v_call: TRBV10-3; cdr3_aa: AISESISGVTYEQY
clone_size: .; cdr3_length: 17; v_call: TRBV4-1; cdr3_aa: ASSQGLDRDYSGANVLT
clone_size: once; cdr3_length: 11; v_call: TRBV2; cdr3_aa: ASRRVSNQPQH
clone_size: .; cdr3_length: 17; v_call: TRBV21-1; cdr3_aa: ARVSPGTSGSSSYNEQF
clone_size: .; cdr3_length: 13; v_call: TRBV6-1; cdr3_aa: ASSANRQGGTEAF
clone_size: .; cdr3_length: 15; v_call: TRBV11-2; cdr3_aa: ASSYQSGTGGQETQY
clone_size: .; cdr3_length: 12; v_call: TRBV5-1; cdr3_aa: ASSLVGVNTEAF
clone_size: .; cdr3_length: 13; v_call: TRBV7-9; cdr3_aa: ASSLGQGAYNEQF
clone_size: .; cdr3_length: 18; v_call: TRBV4-1; cdr3_aa: ASSNRGRFEWQRPNYGYT
clone_size: .; cdr3_length: 15; v_call: TRBV18; cdr3_aa: ASSPNSGVRVAYEQY
clone_size: .; cdr3_length: 13; v_call: TRBV7-9; cdr3_aa: ASSWGQGGSYEQY
clone_size: .; cdr3_length: 15; v_call: TRBV5-6; cdr3_aa: ASSLAEAGPNYNEQF
clone_size: .; cdr3_length: 11; v_call: TRBV30; cdr3_aa: AWSLGENTEAF
clone_size: once; cdr3_length: 11; v_call: TRBV9; cdr3_aa: ASSGGVLPGYT
clone_size: .; cdr3_length: 12; v_call: TRBV7-7; cdr3_aa: ASSARDRGGEQY
clone_size: .; cdr3_length: 13; v_call: TRBV5-6; cdr3_aa: ASRWTDGGLYGYT
clone_size: .; cdr3_length: 11; v_call: TRBV7-9; cdr3_aa: ASSFDGPRGYT
clone_size: .; cdr3_length: 13; v_call: TRBV5-6; cdr3_aa: ASSFLRTEHNEQF
clone_size: .; cdr3_length: 14; v_call: TRBV5-6; cdr3_aa: ASSLIAGASYNEQF
clone_size: .; cdr3_length: 11; v_call: TRBV18; cdr3_aa: ASSQGAGTEAF
clone_size: .; cdr3_length: 14; v_call: TRBV6-6; cdr3_aa: ASRPAAPGGNTEAF
clone_size: .; cdr3_length: 13; v_call: TRBV7-6; cdr3_aa: ASSPAGAYYNEQF
clone_size: .; cdr3_length: 13; v_call: TRBV11-3; cdr3_aa: ASSSTTVNTGELF
clone_size: .; cdr3_length: 12; v_call: TRBV9; cdr3_aa: ASSVGTLHYEQY
clone_size: .; cdr3_length: 11; v_call: TRBV28; cdr3_aa: ASSRTGTNEAF
clone_size: .; cdr3_length: 13; v_call: TRBV28; cdr3_aa: ASSVTSGSLETQY
clone_size: .; cdr3_length: 14; v_call: TRBV6-5; cdr3_aa: ASSYSGDTTLNEQF
clone_size: .; cdr3_length: 12; v_call: TRBV6-5; cdr3_aa: ASRQQGGHTEAF
clone_size: .; cdr3_length: 13; v_call: TRBV18; cdr3_aa: ASSPIASSYNEQF
clone_size: .; cdr3_length: 14; v_call: TRBV7-9; cdr3_aa: ASSPGTGVSLYGYT
clone_size: .; cdr3_length: 12; v_call: TRBV10-1; cdr3_aa: ASSERTVSYEQY
clone_size: .; cdr3_length: 13; v_call: TRBV7-9; cdr3_aa: ASSLATGLGYGYT
clone_size: .; cdr3_length: 13; v_call: TRBV19; cdr3_aa: ASSLASGKPDTQY
clone_size: .; cdr3_length: 11; v_call: TRBV6-4; cdr3_aa: ASSGDLNTEAF
clone_size: .; cdr3_length: 9; v_call: TRBV6-1; cdr3_aa: ASCLGSEQY
clone_size: .; cdr3_length: 8; v_call: TRBV30; cdr3_aa: AFEDVEAF